Described below is a single TCR beta chain sequence and its context. Profiling relied on immunoSEQ multiplex PCR, and the TCRdb table lists in-frame clones only, not all of them. The sample lists about 70,000 clones; about 85% were seen once. The data were obtained in a study of PD-L1 blockade in urothelial cancer. Looking at the study overall: It was in 2014 that patients started atezolizumab at 1,200 mg intravenously every 3 weeks. At 3 weeks (second dose) and 6 weeks after starting treatment, blood was analyzed.

Every patient provided from 1 to 8 samples, collected pretreatment and on-treatment. After removal of 4 bases from V and 6 bases from J, the junction contained 14 bases not matched to a gene. Germline V gene data show CDR1 as MRHNA and CDR2 as SNTAGT. The CDR3 loop spans 18 amino acids. This chain uses TRBV6-4 with TRBJ2-1; 11 bases are shared with TRBD2. The input for sequencing was PBMCs, taken around atezolizumab (anti-PD-L1) treatment. This TCR was recovered from a man aged 65 to 85 with urothelial cancer. CDR3 DNA sequence: TGTGCCAGCAGTGGATCCGGGACTAGCGGAGGAGGGGGCAATGAGCAGTTCTTC. Residues: CASSGSGTSGGGGNEQFF.